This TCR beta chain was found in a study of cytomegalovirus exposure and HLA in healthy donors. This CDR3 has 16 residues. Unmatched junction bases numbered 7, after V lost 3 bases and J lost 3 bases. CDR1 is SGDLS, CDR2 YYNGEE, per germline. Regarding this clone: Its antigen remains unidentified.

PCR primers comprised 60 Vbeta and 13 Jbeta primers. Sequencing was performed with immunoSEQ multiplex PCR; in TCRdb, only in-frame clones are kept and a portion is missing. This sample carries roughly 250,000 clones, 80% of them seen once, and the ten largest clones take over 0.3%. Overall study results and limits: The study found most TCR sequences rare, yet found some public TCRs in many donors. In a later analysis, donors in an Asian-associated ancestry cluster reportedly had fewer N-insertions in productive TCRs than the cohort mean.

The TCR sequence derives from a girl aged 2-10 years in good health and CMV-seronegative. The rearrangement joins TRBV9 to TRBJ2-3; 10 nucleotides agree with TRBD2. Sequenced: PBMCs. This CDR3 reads CASSESGGAVTDTQYF. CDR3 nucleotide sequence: TGTGCCAGCAGCGAGAGCGGGGGGGCGGTTACAGATACGCAGTATTTT.